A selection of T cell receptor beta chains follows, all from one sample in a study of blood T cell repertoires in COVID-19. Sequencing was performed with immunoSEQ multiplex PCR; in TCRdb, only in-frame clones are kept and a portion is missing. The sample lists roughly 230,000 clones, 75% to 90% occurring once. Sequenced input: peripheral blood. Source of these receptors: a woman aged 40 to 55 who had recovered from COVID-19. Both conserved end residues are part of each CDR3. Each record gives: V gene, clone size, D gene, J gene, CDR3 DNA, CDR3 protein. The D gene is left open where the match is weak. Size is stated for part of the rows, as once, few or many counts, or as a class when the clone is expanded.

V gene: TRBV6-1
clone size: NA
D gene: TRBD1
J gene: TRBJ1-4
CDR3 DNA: TGTGCCAGCAGTGAAGTAGGGGGACAGGATGAAAAACTGTTTTTT
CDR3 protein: CASSEVGGQDEKLFF

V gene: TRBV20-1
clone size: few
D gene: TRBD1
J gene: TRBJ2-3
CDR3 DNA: TGCAGTGCTAGAGATGGCAGGGGGCAATATTTT
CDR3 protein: CSARDGRGQYF

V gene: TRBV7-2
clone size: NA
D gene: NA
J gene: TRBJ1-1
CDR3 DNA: TGTGCCAGCAGCTTAGCGCTCGGGTCGAACACTGAAGCTTTCTTT
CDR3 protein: CASSLALGSNTEAFF

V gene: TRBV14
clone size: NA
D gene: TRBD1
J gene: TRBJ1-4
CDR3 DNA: TGTGCCAGCAGCCAAGCGGACAGGTCAGACCCCCTCCTCTATGAAAAACTGTTTTTT
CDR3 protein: CASSQADRSDPLLYEKLFF

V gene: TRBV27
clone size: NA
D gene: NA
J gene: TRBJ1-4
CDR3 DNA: TGTGCCAGCAGTTTACGCGGGGGCAGAAATGAAAAACTGTTTTTT
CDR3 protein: CASSLRGGRNEKLFF

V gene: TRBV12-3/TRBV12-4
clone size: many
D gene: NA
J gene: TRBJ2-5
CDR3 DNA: TGTGCCAGCAGTTCGGAAGAGACCCAGTACTTC
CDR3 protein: CASSSEETQYF

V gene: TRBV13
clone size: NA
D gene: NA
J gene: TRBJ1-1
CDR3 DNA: TGTGCCAGCAGCGCCAGGAGAAGGGGCCTGAACACTGAAGCTTTCTTT
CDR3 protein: CASSARRRGLNTEAFF

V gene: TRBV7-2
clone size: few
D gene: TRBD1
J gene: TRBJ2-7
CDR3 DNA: TGTGCCAGCAGCCTAAACAGGGGGTTGGTCATAGGTAGAGGCTACGAGCAGTACTTC
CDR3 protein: CASSLNRGLVIGRGYEQYF

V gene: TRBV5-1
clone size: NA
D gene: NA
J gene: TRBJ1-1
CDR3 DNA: TGCGCCAGCAGCTTATTACCCGGACAACACACTGAAGCTTTCTTT
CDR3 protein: CASSLLPGQHTEAFF

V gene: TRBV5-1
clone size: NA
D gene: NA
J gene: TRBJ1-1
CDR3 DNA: TGCGCCAGCAGCCAAACACAGTACACTGAAGCTTTCTTT
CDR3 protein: CASSQTQYTEAFF

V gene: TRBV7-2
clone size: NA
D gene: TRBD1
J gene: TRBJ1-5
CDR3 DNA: TGTGCCAGCAGCTCCGGGACAGGGAAGCCCCAGCATTTT
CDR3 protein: CASSSGTGKPQHF

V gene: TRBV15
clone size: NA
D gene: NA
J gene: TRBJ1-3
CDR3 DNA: TGTGCCACCAGCATGGGCGGGTCGGGGGACACCATATATTTT
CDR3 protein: CATSMGGSGDTIYF

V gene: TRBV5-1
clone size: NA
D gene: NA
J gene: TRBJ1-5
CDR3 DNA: TGCGCCAGCAGCCTGACTTTACAGGTTAGCAATCAGCCCCAGCATTTT
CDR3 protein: CASSLTLQVSNQPQHF

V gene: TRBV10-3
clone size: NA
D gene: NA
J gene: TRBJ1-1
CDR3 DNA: TGTGCCATCAGTGAAGTGGGGGAGGGAGCTTTCTTT
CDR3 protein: CAISEVGEGAFF

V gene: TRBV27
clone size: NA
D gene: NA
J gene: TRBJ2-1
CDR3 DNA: TGTGCCAGCAGCCTTTCGACAGGACGGGAGCAGTTCTTC
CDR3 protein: CASSLSTGREQFF

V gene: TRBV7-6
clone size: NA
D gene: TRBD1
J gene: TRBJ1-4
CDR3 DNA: TGTGCCAGCAGCCCCGGGGGGACAGGGCTAAATGAAAAACTGTTTTTT
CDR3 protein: CASSPGGTGLNEKLFF